The sequence of this TCR beta chain was determined in a study of T cells after yellow fever vaccination. Germline CDR1 SGDLS, CDR2 YYNGEE. The V gene lost 0 bases and the J gene lost 7 bases, with 10 bases spanning the gap. This CDR3 spans 13 amino acids. This clonotype was counted many times. TCRdb independently ran MiXCR on the 5' RACE reads; one entry per CDR3 protein. The table includes 120,000 or so distinct CDR3 sequences, 12% to 15% detected once. Here the sequenced sample was CD8+ T cells sorted from PBMCs, taken 5 days after the yellow fever booster vaccination. This clonotype originated in a young man who received the YFV17D yellow fever vaccine. The rearrangement joins TRBV9 to TRBJ1-1, with D possibly matching TRBD1 (6 bases). This CDR3 reads CASSVEGGFEAFF. The CDR3 DNA reads TGTGCCAGCAGCGTAGAAGGGGGGTTTGAAGCTTTCTTT. The full variable domain, completed using reference TRBV9 and TRBJ1-1, is DSGVTQTPKHLITATGQRVTLRCSPRSGDLSVYWYQQSLDQGLQFLIQYYNGEERAKGNILERFSAQQFPDLHSELNLSSLELGDSALYFCASSVEGGFEAFFGQGTRLTVV.